This T cell receptor (beta chain) was documented in a study of vaccination effects on CD4 cells after COVID-19. Study-level results: Clones arising from infection and from vaccination showed marked clonal contraction late after vaccination.

To note about this clone: Its antigen remains unknown.

The ViraFEST assay expanded antigen-specific CD4+ T cells with viral peptide pools before sequencing. Isolating CD4+ T cells followed less than 11 days of culture. Vaccination of participants consisted of two doses of either the BNT162b2 or mRNA-1273 vaccine. At days 3 and 7, half of the medium was exchanged for IL-2 medium. Profiling relied on immunoSEQ multiplex PCR, and the TCRdb table lists in-frame clones only, not all of them. The profile shows tens of thousands of clones, 81% of them singletons. Specimen: CD4+ T cells from PBMCs cultured with HCoV-229E spike peptides, collected after COVID-19 vaccination. This TCR was sampled from a human donor who received a COVID-19 vaccine.

The CDR3 loop is CASSLADSVNEKLFF. In DNA, the CDR3 is TGCGCCAGCAGCTTAGCCGACAGCGTAAATGAAAAACTGTTTTTT. V is TRBV5-1 and J is TRBJ1-4; D might be TRBD1 (5 bases). CDR3 length: 15 residues. CDR1 is SGHRS and CDR2 is YFSETQ in the germline V gene. Trimming removed 2 bases from V and 5 bases from J, with 13 bases in between.